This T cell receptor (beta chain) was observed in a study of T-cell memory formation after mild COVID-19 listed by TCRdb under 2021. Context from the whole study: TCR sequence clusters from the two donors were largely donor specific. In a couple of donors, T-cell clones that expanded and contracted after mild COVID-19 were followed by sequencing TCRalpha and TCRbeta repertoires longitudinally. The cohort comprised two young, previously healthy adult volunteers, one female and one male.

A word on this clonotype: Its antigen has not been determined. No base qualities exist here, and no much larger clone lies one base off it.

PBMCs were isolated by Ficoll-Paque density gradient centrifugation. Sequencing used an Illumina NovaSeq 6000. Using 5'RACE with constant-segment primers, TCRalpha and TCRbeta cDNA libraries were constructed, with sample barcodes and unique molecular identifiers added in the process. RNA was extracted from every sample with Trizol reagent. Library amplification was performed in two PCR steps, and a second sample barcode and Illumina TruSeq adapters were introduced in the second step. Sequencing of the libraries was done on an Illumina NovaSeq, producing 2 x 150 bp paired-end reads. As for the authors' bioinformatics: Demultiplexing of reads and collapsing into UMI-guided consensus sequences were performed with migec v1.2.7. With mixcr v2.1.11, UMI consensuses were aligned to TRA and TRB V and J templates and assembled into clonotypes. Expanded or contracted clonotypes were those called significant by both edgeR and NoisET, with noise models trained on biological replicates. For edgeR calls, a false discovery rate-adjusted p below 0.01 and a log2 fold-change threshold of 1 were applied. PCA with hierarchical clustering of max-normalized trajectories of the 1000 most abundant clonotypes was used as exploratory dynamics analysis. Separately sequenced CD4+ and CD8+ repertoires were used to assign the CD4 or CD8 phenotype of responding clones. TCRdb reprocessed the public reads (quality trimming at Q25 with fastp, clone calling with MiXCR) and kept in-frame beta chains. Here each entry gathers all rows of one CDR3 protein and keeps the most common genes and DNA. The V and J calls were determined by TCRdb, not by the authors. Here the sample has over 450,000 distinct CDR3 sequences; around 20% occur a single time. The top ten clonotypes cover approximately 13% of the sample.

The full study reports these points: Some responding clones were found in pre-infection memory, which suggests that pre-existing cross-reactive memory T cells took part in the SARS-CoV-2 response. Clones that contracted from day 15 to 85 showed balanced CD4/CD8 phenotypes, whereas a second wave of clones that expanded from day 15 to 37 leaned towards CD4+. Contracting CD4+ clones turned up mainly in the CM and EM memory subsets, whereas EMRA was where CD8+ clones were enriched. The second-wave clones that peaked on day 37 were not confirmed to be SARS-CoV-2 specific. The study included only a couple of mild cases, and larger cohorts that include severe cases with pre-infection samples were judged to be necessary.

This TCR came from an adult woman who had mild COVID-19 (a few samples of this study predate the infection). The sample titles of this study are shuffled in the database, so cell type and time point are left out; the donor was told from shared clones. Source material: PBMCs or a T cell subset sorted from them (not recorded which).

The DNA sequence is given as TGCAGTGCGACCCCCAGGGGCATGGCAAGGACTGAAGCTTTCTTT. Its protein product is CSATPRGMARTEAFF. The chain is made from TRBV20-1 and TRBJ1-1; TRBD1 is a weak D gene call, 6 bases matching. The germline V gene encodes CDR1 DFQATT and CDR2 SNEGSKA (reference sequence). V loses 6 bases, J loses 5 bases, and the germline ends lie 22 bases apart. The CDR3, from cysteine to phenylalanine, totals 15 residues. The only DNA kept is the CDR3, 45 bases in frame from the first base.